Sequencing of this TCR beta chain was carried out in a study of shared clonotypes between healthy human individuals. As to this clone: Its antigen remains unknown.

Study-wide results and limits: Sharing across four donors was highest in naive CD4 (around 5%) and lowest in memory CD8 (approximately 0.4%).

Splitting of CD4+ cells produced CD45RA+ naive and CD45RA-negative memory subsets. TCRdb keeps only in-frame clones here, not all; method: immunoSEQ multiplex PCR. Of about 980,000 clones listed, 70% to 85% are singletons. This CDR3 is 15 amino acids long. CDR1 and CDR2 (germline): WSHSY, SAAADI. Between the trimmed V and J ends, which lost 3 bases and 3 bases, there was a span of 13 bases. The V gene is TRBV10-2, the J gene TRBJ2-3; D remains unclear. The sequenced sample was memory CD4+ T cells sorted from blood. As to subset: CD45RA-negative fraction. The source of this sequence is a man younger than 35 in good health. CDR3 protein: CASSDTAWATDTQYF. The DNA of the CDR3 is TGCGCCAGCAGTGATACGGCCTGGGCGACAGATACGCAGTATTTT.